This T cell receptor beta chain came from a study of OX40 agonist ivuxolimab in advanced cancers. The germline CDR1 and CDR2 sequences are SGHRS and YFSETQ. The length of the CDR3 is 14 residues. V lost 0 bases and J lost 3, with 9 bases in between. The protocol was immunoSEQ multiplex PCR, while the TCRdb copy is restricted to in-frame clones and leaves out a portion. The sample contains under 70,000 clones, approximately 90% of which appear only once. This clone occurred once. This sequence joins TRBV5-1 and TRBJ2-5; D remains unclear. The specimen comprised CD4+ or CD8+ T cells sorted from blood, sampled in a trial of the OX40 agonist ivuxolimab. The receptor's source is an adult with an advanced solid tumor such as melanoma, head and neck, liver or kidney cancer. CDR3 sequence: CASSLVSTEETQYF. In nucleotides, the CDR3 is TGCGCCAGCAGCTTGGTTTCGACTGAAGAGACCCAGTACTTC.